These 23 T cell receptor beta chains originate from one sample sequenced in a study of siplizumab effects on memory and regulatory T cells. The assay was immunoSEQ multiplex PCR, and TCRdb's table has in-frame clones only and misses some. The sample includes about 50,000 clones, 93% of them seen just once. The specimen was CD8+ T cells sorted from blood. The receptors were gathered from a human donor in good health.

The rearrangement links TRBV4-1 to TRBJ2-3, with D hard to call. The germline CDR1 and CDR2 sequences are MGHRA and YSYEKL. The CDR3 consists of 12 residues. V lost 2 bases and J 2 bases, leaving 2 bases between the germline ends. The CDR3 DNA is TGCGCCAGCAGCCAATACACAGATACGCAGTATTTT. Translation gives CASSQYTDTQYF.

The chain joins TRBV7-9 to TRBJ1-1; D remains ambiguous. V was pared by 3 bases and J by 3 bases, with 5 bases between. Germline values: CDR1 SEHNR, CDR2 FQNEAQ (reference sequence). The CDR3 is 12 residues long. The CDR3 DNA sequence: TGTGCCAGCAGCTTGGGATACACTGAAGCTTTCTTT. Translating gives CASSLGYTEAFF.

This chain connects TRBV6-5 to TRBJ1-1; D unclear. The CDR3 runs 11 residues. Germline V CDR1 and CDR2: MNHEY, SVGAGI. Trimming removed 5 bases at V and 7 bases at J, with 8 bases between. The CDR3 coding sequence is TGTGCCAGCAGTGATAAGCTTGAAGCTTTCTTT. It yields the protein CASSDKLEAFF.

The chain couples TRBV27 to TRBJ2-7; D unclear. Germline V gene data show CDR1 as MNHEY and CDR2 as SMNVEV (reference sequence). The CDR3 loop spans 13 amino acids. V gave up 6 bases and J gave up 2 bases, with 11 bases separating them. CDR3 loop: CASSIRWTYEQYF. CDR3 in DNA: TGTGCCAGCAGCATCCGATGGACCTACGAGCAGTACTTC.

This rearrangement joins TRBV27 to TRBJ2-7; D uncertain. The CDR3 runs 13 residues. Looked up from germline, CDR1 is MNHEY and CDR2 is SMNVEV (reference sequence). The V gene lost 4 bases and the J gene lost 2 bases, with 9 bases spanning the gap. The CDR3 DNA follows: TGTGCCAGCAGTTCAAGTTCCACCTACGAGCAGTACTTC. Its translation is CASSSSSTYEQYF.

This sequence joins TRBV29-1 and TRBJ2-6, with D maybe TRBD1 (6 bases). Trimming left V 7 bases short and J 4 bases short, with 20 bases between. CDR1 SQVTM and CDR2 ANQGSEA come from the germline V gene. The CDR3 loop spans 16 amino acids. The CDR3 bases are TGCAGCGCCGAAGGGGGAGAGGATCCGGGGGCCAACGTCCTGACTTTC. As protein: CSAEGGEDPGANVLTF.

This clone has only one observation. This chain connects TRBV10-1 to TRBJ2-7; 7 bases fit TRBD1. Germline V gene lookup returns CDR1 WNHNN and CDR2 SYGVQD (reference sequence). V was pared by 4 bases and J by 3 bases, with 3 bases of the junction left unmatched. This CDR3 spans 13 amino acids. DNA of the CDR3: TGCGCCAGCAGTGGGGACAGTTTCTACGAGCAGTACTTC. It translates to CASSGDSFYEQYF.

The chain carries TRBV15 and TRBJ2-7, with D unresolved. The CDR3 is made up of 14 amino acids. Per the germline V gene, CDR1 is LNHNV and CDR2 is YYDKDF (reference sequence). V lost 2 bases and J lost 6, with 14 bases in between. In DNA, the CDR3 is TGTGCCACCAGCAGATCACCGAGTCTGGGCGAGCAGTACTTC. Its protein is CATSRSPSLGEQYF.

The chain couples TRBV13 to TRBJ1-1; D is unclear. Germline V gene data show CDR1 as PRHDT and CDR2 as FYEKMQ (reference sequence). CDR3 size: 13 residues. The V end was cut by 5 bases, the J end by 3 bases, with 10 bases between. CDR3 loop: CASSPDRYTEAFF. DNA for the CDR3: TGTGCCAGCAGCCCGGACCGTTACACTGAAGCTTTCTTT.

This chain links TRBV4-1 with TRBJ2-3; 10 bases agree with TRBD2. The V gene end was trimmed by 5 bases and the J gene end by 4 bases; junction bases not matched to a gene: 6. The length of the CDR3 is 15 residues. Germline values: CDR1 MGHRA, CDR2 YSYEKL. In DNA, the CDR3 is TGCGCCAGCAGCAGTAGCGGGAGGTACGCAGATACGCAGTATTTT. Protein: CASSSSGRYADTQYF.

This sequence joins TRBV27 and TRBJ2-2; tentative D call: TRBD1 (6 bases). The CDR3 extends over 13 amino acids. Trimming pared 4 bases from V and 3 bases from J, leaving 6 bases between. Germline-derived CDR1 and CDR2 are MNHEY and SMNVEV (reference sequence). The CDR3 coding sequence is TGTGCCAGCAGTTACAGGGACACCGGGGAGCTGTTTTTT. The encoded protein is CASSYRDTGELFF.

The chain employs TRBV7-3 and TRBJ1-1; D is undetermined. Germline V CDR1 and CDR2: SGHTA, FQGTGA. Trimming cost V 2 bases and J 6 bases, with 7 bases left between them. This CDR3 has 12 residues. The CDR3, as DNA: TGTGCCAGCAGCTTACATCCCCCTGAAGCTTTCTTT. Protein: CASSLHPPEAFF.

This chain joins TRBV28 and TRBJ1-1, with 7 nucleotides matching TRBD1. CDR1 and CDR2 from the germline V gene are MDHEN and SYDVKM. CDR3 length: 14 residues. V lost 6 bases, J lost 0 bases, and 4 bases stayed unmatched. The CDR3 protein is CASRTDRVNTEAFF. The CDR3, as DNA: TGTGCCAGCAGGACTGACAGGGTGAACACTGAAGCTTTCTTT.

The V and J genes are TRBV27 and TRBJ1-6; maybe TRBD1 (6 bases). The CDR3 loop spans 16 amino acids. V lost 5 bases, J lost 5 bases, and 16 bases lay in between. CDR1 and CDR2 from the germline V gene are MNHEY and SMNVEV (reference sequence). The CDR3 coding sequence is TGTGCCAGCAGTATAACAGGGATACTCGATAATTCACCCCTCCACTTT. This translates into CASSITGILDNSPLHF.

The CDR3 DNA is TGTGCCACTCGAAGAGGGCCGGGGACGAACACAGATACGCAGTATTTT. Its translation: CATRRGPGTNTDTQYF. This chain connects TRBV27 to TRBJ2-3, with D perhaps given as TRBD1 or TRBD2 (5 bases each). V was shortened by 10 bases and J by 2 bases, with 22 bases between the two germline ends. Germline V gives CDR1 MNHEY, CDR2 SMNVEV (reference sequence). The CDR3 runs to 16 residues.

V gene TRBV5-6 combines with J gene TRBJ2-2; 9 bases line up with TRBD1. CDR3 length: 14 residues. The germline V gene encodes CDR1 SGHDT and CDR2 YYEEEE. V shed 4 bases, J shed 7 bases, and the junction held 5 bases outside the gene matches. The CDR3 loop is CASSGGQGNGELFF. DNA of the CDR3: TGTGCCAGCAGCGGAGGACAGGGGAACGGGGAGCTGTTTTTT.

The V call is TRBV19, the J call TRBJ2-1; the match to TRBD1 covers 9 bases. The CDR3 is 15 amino acids. Per germline, CDR1 LNHDA and CDR2 SQIVND (reference sequence). The V and J ends lost 6 bases and 1 base, in that order; junction bases with no gene match: 4. The CDR3 sequence: CASRAGTGSYNEQFF. The CDR3 DNA sequence: TGTGCCAGTAGGGCCGGGACAGGGTCCTACAATGAGCAGTTCTTC.

The V call is TRBV5-4, the J call TRBJ2-3; TRBD2 matches at 14 bases. J gave up 7 bases and V 4 bases, and 11 bases lay outside the gene matches. CDR1 is SGHNT and CDR2 is YYREEE in the germline V gene (reference sequence). This CDR3 is 17 amino acids long. This chain's CDR3 is CASSPPGLAGEGYTQYF. The CDR3 coding sequence is TGTGCCAGCAGCCCCCCGGGACTAGCGGGAGAGGGGTATACGCAGTATTTT.

This chain connects TRBV27 to TRBJ1-1, with D possibly matching TRBD1 (5 bases). The CDR3 loop spans 15 amino acids. V was trimmed by 2 bases and J by 3 bases, leaving 13 bases between them. Germline values: CDR1 MNHEY, CDR2 SMNVEV (reference sequence). The CDR3: CASSLQGRAHTEAFF. In nucleotides, the CDR3 is TGTGCCAGCAGTTTACAGGGAAGGGCTCACACTGAAGCTTTCTTT.

This chain uses TRBV19 with TRBJ1-2; TRBD1 agrees at 7 bases. V shed 3 bases, J shed 8 bases, and the junction held 18 bases outside the gene matches. This CDR3 has 17 residues. Germline V gives CDR1 LNHDA, CDR2 SQIVND (reference sequence). In DNA, the CDR3 is TGTGCCAGTAGTATGGTAGTTTTGGACAGGCGGCGGATCGGCTACACCTTC. This encodes CASSMVVLDRRRIGYTF.

The chain joins TRBV5-6 to TRBJ2-7; TRBD1 matches 9 bases. Germline CDR1 is SGHDT and CDR2 is YYEEEE. The V gene end was trimmed by 2 bases and the J gene end by 5 bases; junction bases not matched to a gene: 5. There are 14 residues in the CDR3. The CDR3 region is CASSLGTGFHEQYF. As DNA, the CDR3 is TGTGCCAGCAGCTTAGGGACAGGGTTTCACGAGCAGTACTTC.

This chain links TRBV5-4 with TRBJ1-2, with 10 bases fitting TRBD1. The CDR3 loop spans 16 amino acids. V lost 0 bases, J lost 8 bases, and 10 bases stayed unmatched. Germline V CDR1 and CDR2: SGHNT, YYREEE (reference sequence). The CDR3 region is CASSLGPQGQGQGYTF. As DNA, the CDR3 is TGTGCCAGCAGCTTGGGCCCTCAGGGACAGGGGCAAGGCTACACCTTC.

This clone was counted a few times. The chain links TRBV5-1 to TRBJ2-2, with a tentative D call TRBD2 (5 bases). The CDR3 has 16 residues. V lost 4 bases and J lost 0, with 13 bases in between. CDR1 is SGHRS, CDR2 YFSETQ, per germline. CDR3 sequence reads: CASSPYSEPNTGELFF. As DNA, the CDR3 is TGCGCCAGCAGCCCTTATAGCGAACCGAACACCGGGGAGCTGTTTTTT.